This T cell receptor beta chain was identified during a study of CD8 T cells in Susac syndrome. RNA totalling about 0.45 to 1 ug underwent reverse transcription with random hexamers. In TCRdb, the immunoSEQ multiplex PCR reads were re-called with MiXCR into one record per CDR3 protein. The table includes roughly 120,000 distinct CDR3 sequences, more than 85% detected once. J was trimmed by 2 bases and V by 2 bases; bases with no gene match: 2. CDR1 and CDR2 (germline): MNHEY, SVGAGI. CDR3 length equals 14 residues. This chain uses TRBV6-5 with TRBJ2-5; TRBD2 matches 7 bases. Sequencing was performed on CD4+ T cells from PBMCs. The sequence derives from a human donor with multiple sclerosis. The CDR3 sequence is CASSYGTIQETQYF. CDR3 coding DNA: TGTGCCAGCAGTTACGGGACTATTCAAGAGACCCAGTACTTC.